Shown below are 24 T cell receptor beta chains from a single sample sequenced in a study of immune reconstitution after stem cell transplant in scleroderma (dated by TCRdb to the late 2010s). The method behind the library was RT-PCR. Reads for this sample came from an Illumina MiSeq. The public reads were run again by TCRdb, first through fastp at Q25 and then through MiXCR, and only productive beta chains were kept. CDR3 protein duplicates are merged, each entry listing the most common genes and DNA. For this sample the table gives some 1,800 distinct CDR3 sequences, of which roughly an eighth were detected only once. In total, the top ten clones hold 24% of the sample. Sampling took place before or after autologous hematopoietic stem cell transplantation (not recorded which). These receptors were taken from a female donor with systemic sclerosis.

The rearrangement joins TRBV7-9 to TRBJ2-1; 7 nucleotides match TRBD1. The CDR3 extends over 16 amino acids. After removal of 5 bases from V and 0 bases from J, the junction contained 7 bases not matched to a gene. Germline values: CDR1 SEHNR, CDR2 FQNEAQ (reference sequence). CDR3 bases: TGTGCCAGCAGCGGGGTGGGACAGAGCTCCTACAATGAGCAGTTCTTC. This sequence encodes CASSGVGQSSYNEQFF.

The gene calls are TRBV27 and TRBJ2-5; D might be TRBD1 or TRBD2, each matching 5 bases. V gave up 2 bases and J gave up 4 bases, with 11 bases separating them. CDR3 length: 14 residues. Per germline, CDR1 MNHEY and CDR2 SMNVEV (reference sequence). The CDR3 here is CASSLGGSRETQYF. CDR3 bases: TGTGCCAGCAGTTTAGGGGGTTCGCGAGAGACCCAGTACTTC.

This clonotype was found a few times. One end of the junction varies from germline; a read error may be responsible. The chain has TRBV20-1 and TRBJ2-1, with 10 nucleotides matching TRBD2. The germline V gene has CDR1 DFQATT and CDR2 SNEGSKA (reference sequence). CDR3 length equals 14 residues. The CDR3 DNA reads as TGCAGTGCGAGAGGACTAGCGGTCTACAATGAGCAGTTCTTC. Translating it yields CSARGLAVYNEQFF.

This clonotype is termed medium-sized. V and J are TRBV7-2 and TRBJ1-2; 10 bases match TRBD1. CDR3 size: 14 residues. Per the germline V gene, CDR1 is SGHTA and CDR2 is FQGNSA. V lost 5 bases and J lost 8; bases outside the gene matches: 8. CDR3 DNA: TGTGCCAGCAGCCGGGGACAGGGGTTTGGCGGCTACACCTTC. Encoded protein: CASSRGQGFGGYTF.

There are a few counts of this clonotype. This chain joins TRBV7-2 and TRBJ2-7; 14 nucleotides align to TRBD2. The CDR3 is made up of 18 amino acids. The V segment lost 5 bases and the J segment 2 bases; nucleotides outside the gene matches: 11. Per the germline V gene, CDR1 is SGHTA and CDR2 is FQGNSA. As DNA, the CDR3 is TGTGCCAGCAGCCATGGACTAGCGGGGGGCCACCTTACCTACGAGCAGTACTTC. Translating gives CASSHGLAGGHLTYEQYF.

The genes are TRBV20-1 and TRBJ2-3; 7 bases fit TRBD2. CDR3 length: 15 amino acids. V shed 6 bases, J shed 2 bases, and the junction held 11 bases outside the gene matches. Germline lookup yields CDR1 DFQATT and CDR2 SNEGSKA (reference sequence). Here the CDR3 reads CSAEPYGGSTDTQYF. The CDR3 nucleotides are TGCAGTGCGGAGCCCTACGGGGGGTCCACAGATACGCAGTATTTT.

By sample share, this clonotype is medium-sized. The chain combines TRBV11-3 with TRBJ2-7; D might be TRBD1 or TRBD2, each matching 5 bases. The CDR3 runs 13 residues. Trimming cost V 5 bases and J 7 bases, with 15 bases left between them. Germline CDR1 SGHNT, CDR2 YENEEA. This chain's CDR3 is CASSARGEHEQYF. CDR3 nucleotide sequence: TGTGCCAGCAGCGCCCGGGGCGAGCATGAGCAGTACTTC.

This clonotype turned up a few times. The chain recombines TRBV20-1 with TRBJ2-3; TRBD2 aligns across 11 bases. CDR1 is DFQATT and CDR2 is SNEGSKA in the germline V gene (reference sequence). With 1 base clipped from V and 1 base from J, the junction kept 10 bases outside the gene matches. This CDR3 region has 18 residues. CDR3 amino acids: CSARAGALAGGRTDTQYF. CDR3 in DNA: TGCAGTGCTAGAGCGGGGGCCCTAGCGGGGGGACGCACAGATACGCAGTATTTT.

This clonotype showed up just a few times. This rearrangement joins TRBV20-1 to TRBJ1-2; D uncertain. The V end was cut by 0 bases, the J end by 4 bases, with 9 bases between. CDR3 length: 13 amino acids. In germline, CDR1 is DFQATT, CDR2 SNEGSKA (reference sequence). The CDR3 DNA is TGCAGTGCTAGAGATCCCCTGACCTATGGCTACACCTTC. Its translation is CSARDPLTYGYTF.

The chain carries TRBV7-3 and TRBJ1-5, with D uncertain. The ends were cut back, 7 bases at V and 2 bases at J, with 21 bases in the middle. This CDR3 is built from 17 residues. From germline, CDR1 is SGHTA and CDR2 FQGTGA. The chain's CDR3 is CASTSRQQSWGNQPQHF. CDR3 DNA sequence: TGTGCCAGCACCTCCCGCCAGCAAAGCTGGGGCAATCAGCCCCAGCATTTT.

The rearrangement joins TRBV5-1 to TRBJ2-3; D is possibly TRBD1 (8 bases). Germline assignment: CDR1 SGHRS and CDR2 YFSETQ. With 4 bases removed from V and 2 bases from J, the gap between germline ends came to 17 bases. CDR3 size: 16 residues. The DNA for the CDR3 is TGCGCCAGCAGCCTAGACAGGGGAGGGTCCACAGATACGCAGTATTTT. It translates to CASSLDRGGSTDTQYF.

The genes are TRBV12-3 or TRBV12-4 and TRBJ2-7, with a possible D match to TRBD2 (6 bases). This CDR3 has 15 residues. The V and J ends lost 0 bases and 5 bases respectively, with 14 bases between them. CDR3 protein: CASSLAGGAGHEQYF. The CDR3 DNA sequence: TGTGCCAGCAGTTTAGCAGGAGGGGCGGGCCACGAGCAGTACTTC.

This clonotype was seen only a few times. The rearrangement uses TRBV6-5 and TRBJ2-7; the match to TRBD2 covers 8 bases. V was pared by 0 bases and J by 3 bases, with 7 bases of the junction left unmatched. This CDR3 spans 16 amino acids. Germline lookup yields CDR1 MNHEY and CDR2 SVGAGI. CDR3 coding DNA: TGTGCCAGCAGTTACTCTGAAGCGGGGGCGTTCTACGAGCAGTACTTC. Amino acids: CASSYSEAGAFYEQYF.

This clonotype is labeled as large. The rearrangement links TRBV6-1 to TRBJ1-2; 9 nucleotides agree with TRBD1. The germline gives CDR1 MNHNS, CDR2 SASEGT. The CDR3 is 15 amino acids. After removal of 8 bases from V and 3 bases from J, the junction contained 10 bases not matched to a gene. CDR3 sequence: CASGGQGSKDYGYTF. The CDR3, as DNA: TGTGCCAGCGGTGGACAGGGGAGTAAGGACTATGGCTACACCTTC.

The chain employs TRBV27 and TRBJ2-7; D unclear. V was cut by 3 bases and J by 6 bases, with 12 bases left in between. CDR3 length: 13 residues. Germline lookup yields CDR1 MNHEY and CDR2 SMNVEV (reference sequence). DNA for the CDR3: TGTGCCAGCAGTTTCACCGGGTGGGGCGAGCAGTACTTC. Encoded protein: CASSFTGWGEQYF.

This clonotype is classed as medium-sized. This rearrangement joins TRBV2 to TRBJ1-5, with 9 bases lining up with TRBD1. Unmatched junction bases numbered 6, after V lost 9 bases and J lost 0 bases. The CDR3 spans 15 residues. Germline lookup yields CDR1 SNHLY and CDR2 FYNNEI. CDR3 region: CASRQGVDSNQPQHF. The CDR3 DNA follows: TGTGCCAGTAGACAGGGGGTTGATAGCAATCAGCCCCAGCATTTT.

This clonotype showed up just a few times. The CDR3 sequence is CASSLRTGVAKNIQYF. The CDR3 coding sequence is TGCGCCAGCAGCTTACGGACAGGGGTAGCCAAAAACATTCAGTACTTC. The chain combines TRBV5-1 with TRBJ2-4, with TRBD1 matching 9 bases. Per germline, CDR1 SGHRS and CDR2 YFSETQ. The CDR3 sequence is 16 residues long. V lost 2 bases, J lost 0 bases, and 3 bases stayed unmatched.

Note on this clonotype: A read error may explain this, as a much larger clone is one base away. The J gene is TRBJ2-1, the V gene TRBV7-9, with 9 bases that match TRBD1. Germline V gives CDR1 SEHNR, CDR2 FQNEAQ (reference sequence). There are 16 residues in the CDR3. Here the CDR3 DNA reads TGTGCCAACAGCGAGGACCCCGGGACAGGGACGAATGAGCAGTTCTTC. Its protein product is CANSEDPGTGTNEQFF.

The chain couples TRBV20-1 to TRBJ2-5, with D unresolved. The ends were cut back, 0 bases at V and 5 bases at J, with 25 bases in the middle. Per germline, CDR1 DFQATT and CDR2 SNEGSKA (reference sequence). This CDR3 region has 18 residues. In nucleotides, the CDR3 is TGCAGTGCTAGAGAAAGGTTTTTGCAACGGCTGGAGATTGAGACCCAGTACTTC. It yields the protein CSARERFLQRLEIETQYF.

CDR3 DNA sequence: TGCAGTGCTAGAGAGGGGGGGGGCAATCAGCCCCAGCATTTT. This sequence encodes CSAREGGGNQPQHF. The chain employs TRBV20-1 and TRBJ1-5; D is possibly TRBD1 (5 bases). V gave up 0 bases and J gave up 2 bases, with 8 bases separating them. There are 14 residues in the CDR3. The germline V gene has CDR1 DFQATT and CDR2 SNEGSKA (reference sequence).

This clonotype is categorized as medium-sized (0.01 to 0.1%). The chain joins TRBV3-1 to TRBJ2-7; possible D gene TRBD1, 5 bases. V was trimmed by 2 bases and J by 2 bases, leaving 16 bases between them. This CDR3 has 16 residues. Germline V CDR1 and CDR2: LGHDT, YNNKEL (reference sequence). The CDR3 spells CASSQSIWGATYEQYF. CDR3 sequence (DNA): TGTGCCAGCAGCCAATCCATTTGGGGCGCCACCTACGAGCAGTACTTC.

This clonotype qualifies as hyperexpanded. The chain combines TRBV2 with TRBJ2-3, with D perhaps matching TRBD1 or TRBD2 (5 bases each). Germline CDR1 reads SNHLY; CDR2 reads FYNNEI. The CDR3 is 13 residues long. The V end lost 8 bases, the J end lost 1 base, and 10 bases lay between the germline ends. This CDR3 reads CASGDGGTDTQYF. The CDR3, as DNA: TGTGCCAGCGGGGACGGCGGCACAGATACGCAGTATTTT.

By share, this clonotype ranks as medium-sized (0.01 to 0.1%). The final CDR3 position lacks the conserved phenylalanine or tryptophan, pointing to a likely read error. The chain couples TRBV25-1 to TRBJ1-1; 10 bases fit TRBD1. Germline trimming cut 5 bases from V and 5 bases from J; bases unmatched to any gene: 11. The CDR3 has 16 amino acids. The germline V gene has CDR1 MGHDK and CDR2 SYGVNS. CDR3 nucleotide sequence: TGTGCCAGCAGTCCACAGGGGGACAGGGGTTGGACTGAAGCTTTCCTT. Amino acid sequence: CASSPQGDRGWTEAFL.

V and J are TRBV7-2 and TRBJ1-4; unclear D gene. V was pared by 0 bases and J by 8 bases, with 10 bases between. Per the germline V gene, CDR1 is SGHTA and CDR2 is FQGNSA. The CDR3 sequence is 14 residues long. CDR3 sequence (DNA): TGTGCCAGCAGCTTAGCAGGAATCGGAGAAAAACTGTTTTTT. This gives the protein CASSLAGIGEKLFF.